The present T cell receptor beta chain was sequenced within a study of T-cell memory formation after mild COVID-19. TCRdb reprocessed the 5' RACE reads with MiXCR, giving one entry per CDR3 protein. The data show hundreds of thousands of distinct CDR3 sequences, with 25% to 30% seen just once and roughly 14% held by the top ten. Germline-derived CDR1 and CDR2 are MGHRA and YSYEKL. The CDR3 consists of 16 residues. Trimming stripped 1 base from V and 6 bases from J, with 16 bases between. This clonotype was recorded once. The chain employs TRBV4-1 and TRBJ2-1, with D unclear. The sequencing sample was made of PBMCs or a T cell subset sorted from them (not recorded which). The receptor comes from an adult woman who had mild COVID-19 (a few samples of this study predate the infection). Cell type and time point are not known. The CDR3 region has the DNA TGCGCCAGCAGCCAAGGTCCCATGACATGCGGCAATGAGCAGTTCTTC. Its protein is CASSQGPMTCGNEQFF.